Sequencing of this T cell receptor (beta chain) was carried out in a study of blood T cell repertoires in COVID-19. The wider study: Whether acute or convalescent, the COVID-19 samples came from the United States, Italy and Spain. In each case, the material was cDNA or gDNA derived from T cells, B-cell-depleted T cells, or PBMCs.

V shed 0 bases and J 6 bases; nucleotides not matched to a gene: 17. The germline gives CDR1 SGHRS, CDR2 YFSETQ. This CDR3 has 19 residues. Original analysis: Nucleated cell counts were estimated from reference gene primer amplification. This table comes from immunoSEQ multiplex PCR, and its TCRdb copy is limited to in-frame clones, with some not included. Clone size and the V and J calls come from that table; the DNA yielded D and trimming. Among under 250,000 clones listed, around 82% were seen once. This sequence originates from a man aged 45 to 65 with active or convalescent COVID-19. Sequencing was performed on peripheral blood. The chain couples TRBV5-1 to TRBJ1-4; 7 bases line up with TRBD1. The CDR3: CASSLAVIGGAGMYEKLFF. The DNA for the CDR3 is TGCGCCAGCAGCTTGGCCGTCATAGGGGGCGCGGGGATGTATGAAAAACTGTTTTTT.